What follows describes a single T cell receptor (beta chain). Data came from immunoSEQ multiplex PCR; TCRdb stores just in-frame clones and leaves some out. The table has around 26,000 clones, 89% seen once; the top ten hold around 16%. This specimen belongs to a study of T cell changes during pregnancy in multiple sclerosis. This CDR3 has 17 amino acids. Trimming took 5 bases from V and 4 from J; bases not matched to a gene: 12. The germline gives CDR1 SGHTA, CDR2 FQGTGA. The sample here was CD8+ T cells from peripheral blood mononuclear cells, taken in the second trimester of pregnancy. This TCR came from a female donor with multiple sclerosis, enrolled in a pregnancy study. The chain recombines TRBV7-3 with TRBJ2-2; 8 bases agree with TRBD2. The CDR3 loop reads CASSRPAGVWGTGELFF. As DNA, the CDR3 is TGTGCCAGCAGCCGACCAGCGGGAGTGTGGGGCACCGGGGAGCTGTTTTTT.